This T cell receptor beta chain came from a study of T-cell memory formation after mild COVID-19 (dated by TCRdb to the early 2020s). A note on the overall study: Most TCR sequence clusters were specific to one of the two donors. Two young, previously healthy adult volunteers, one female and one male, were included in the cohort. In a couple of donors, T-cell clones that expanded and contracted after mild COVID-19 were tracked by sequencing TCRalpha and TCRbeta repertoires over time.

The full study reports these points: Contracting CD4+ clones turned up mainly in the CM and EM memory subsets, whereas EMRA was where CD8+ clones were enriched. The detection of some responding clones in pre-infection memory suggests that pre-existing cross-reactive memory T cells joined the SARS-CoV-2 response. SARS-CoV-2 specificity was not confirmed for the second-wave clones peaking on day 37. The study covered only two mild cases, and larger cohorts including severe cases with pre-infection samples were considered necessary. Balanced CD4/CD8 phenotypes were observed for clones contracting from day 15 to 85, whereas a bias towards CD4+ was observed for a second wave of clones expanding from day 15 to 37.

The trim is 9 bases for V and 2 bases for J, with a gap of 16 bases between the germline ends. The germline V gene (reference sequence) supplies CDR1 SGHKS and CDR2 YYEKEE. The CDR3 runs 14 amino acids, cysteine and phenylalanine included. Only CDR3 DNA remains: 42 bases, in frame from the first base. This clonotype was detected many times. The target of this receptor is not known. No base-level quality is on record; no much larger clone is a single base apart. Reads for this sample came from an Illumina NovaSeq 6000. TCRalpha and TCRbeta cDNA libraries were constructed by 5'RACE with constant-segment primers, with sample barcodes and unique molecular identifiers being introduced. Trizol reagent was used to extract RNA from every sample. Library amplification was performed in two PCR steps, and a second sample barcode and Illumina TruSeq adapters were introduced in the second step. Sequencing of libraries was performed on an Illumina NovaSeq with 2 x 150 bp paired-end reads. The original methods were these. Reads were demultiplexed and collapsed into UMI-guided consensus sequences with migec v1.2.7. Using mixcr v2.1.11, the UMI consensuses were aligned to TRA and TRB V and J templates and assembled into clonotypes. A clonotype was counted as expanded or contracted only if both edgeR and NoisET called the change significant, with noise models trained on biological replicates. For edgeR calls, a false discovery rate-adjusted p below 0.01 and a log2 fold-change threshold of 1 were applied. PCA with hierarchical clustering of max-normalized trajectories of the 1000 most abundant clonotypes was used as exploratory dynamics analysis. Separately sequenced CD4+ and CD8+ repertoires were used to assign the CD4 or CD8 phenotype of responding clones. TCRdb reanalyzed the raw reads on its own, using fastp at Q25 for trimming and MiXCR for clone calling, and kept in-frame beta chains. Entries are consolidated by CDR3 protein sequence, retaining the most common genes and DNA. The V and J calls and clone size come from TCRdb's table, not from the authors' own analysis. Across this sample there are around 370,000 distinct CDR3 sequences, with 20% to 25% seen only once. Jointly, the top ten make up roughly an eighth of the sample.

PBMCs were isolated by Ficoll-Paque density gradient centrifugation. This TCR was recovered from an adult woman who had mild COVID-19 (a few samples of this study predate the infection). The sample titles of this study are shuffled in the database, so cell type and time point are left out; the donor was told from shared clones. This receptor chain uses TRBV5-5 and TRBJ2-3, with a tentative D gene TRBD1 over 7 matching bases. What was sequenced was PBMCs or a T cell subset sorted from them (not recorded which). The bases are TGTGCCATTCGGAGGGGGCTTGACACAGATACGCAGTATTTT. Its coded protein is CAIRRGLDTDTQYF.